This TCR beta chain was found in a study of beta chain features in type 1 diabetes. Isolated RNA was reverse transcribed in full, so expressed TCRB transcripts were sequenced. The assay was immunoSEQ multiplex PCR, and TCRdb's table has in-frame clones only and misses some. Among tens of thousands of clones listed, roughly 67% were seen once. V gave up 1 base and J gave up 3 bases; unmatched junction bases: 6. The CDR3 is 17 amino acids. Germline CDR1 SEHNR, CDR2 FQNEAQ (reference sequence). This chain uses TRBV7-9 with TRBJ2-2, with 9 bases fitting TRBD2. The receptor was derived from a woman in her twenties or thirties in good health. The sample was Tregs from blood. The DNA for the CDR3 is TGTGCCAGCAGCTTAGTGCGACTAGCGGTCTACACCGGGGAGCTGTTTTTT. Its protein product is CASSLVRLAVYTGELFF.